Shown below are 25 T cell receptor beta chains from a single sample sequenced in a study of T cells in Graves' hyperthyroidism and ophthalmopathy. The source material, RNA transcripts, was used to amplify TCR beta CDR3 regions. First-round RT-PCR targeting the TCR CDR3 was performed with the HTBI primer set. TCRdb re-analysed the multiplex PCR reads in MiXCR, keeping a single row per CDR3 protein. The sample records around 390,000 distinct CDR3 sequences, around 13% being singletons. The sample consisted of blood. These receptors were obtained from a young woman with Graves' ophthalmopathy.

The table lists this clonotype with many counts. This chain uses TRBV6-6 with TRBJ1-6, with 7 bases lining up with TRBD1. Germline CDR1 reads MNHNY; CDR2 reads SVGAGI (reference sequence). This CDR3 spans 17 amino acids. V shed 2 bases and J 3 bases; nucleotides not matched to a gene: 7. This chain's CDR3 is CASSYTDRALYNSPLHF. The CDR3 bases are TGTGCCAGCAGTTACACAGACAGGGCGCTCTATAATTCACCCCTCCACTTT.

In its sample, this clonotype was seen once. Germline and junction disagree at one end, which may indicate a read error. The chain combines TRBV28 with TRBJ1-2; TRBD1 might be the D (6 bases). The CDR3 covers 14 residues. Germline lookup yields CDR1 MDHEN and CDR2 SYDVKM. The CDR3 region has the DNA TGTGCCAGCAGTTACCGGGGGGCCCCCTATGGCCACACCTTC. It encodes CASSYRGAPYGHTF.

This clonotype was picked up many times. In nucleotides, the CDR3 is TGTGCCAGCAGTTTAATCGCAGGAAGCCTAACTAACTATGGCTACACCTTC. It specifies CASSLIAGSLTNYGYTF. The chain is built from TRBV12-3 or TRBV12-4 and TRBJ1-2; D is unclear. Between the trimmed V and J ends, which lost 2 bases and 0 bases, there was a span of 16 bases. The CDR3 length is 17 residues.

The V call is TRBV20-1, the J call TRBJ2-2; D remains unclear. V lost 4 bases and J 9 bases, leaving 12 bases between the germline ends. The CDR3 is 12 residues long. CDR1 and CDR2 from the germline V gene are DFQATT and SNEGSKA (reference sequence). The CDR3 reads CSANNMVRELFF. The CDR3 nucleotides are TGCAGTGCTAATAACATGGTGCGGGAGCTGTTTTTT.

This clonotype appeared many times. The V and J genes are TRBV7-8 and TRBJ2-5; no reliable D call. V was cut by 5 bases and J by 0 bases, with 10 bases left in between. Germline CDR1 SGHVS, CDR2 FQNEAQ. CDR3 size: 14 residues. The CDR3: CASSPPPNQETQYF. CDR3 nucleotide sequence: TGTGCCAGCAGCCCCCCCCCGAACCAAGAGACCCAGTACTTC.

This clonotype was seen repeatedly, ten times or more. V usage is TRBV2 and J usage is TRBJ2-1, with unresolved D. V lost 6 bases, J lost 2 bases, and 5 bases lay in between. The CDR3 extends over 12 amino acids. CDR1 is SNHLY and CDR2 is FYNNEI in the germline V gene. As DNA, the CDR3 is TGTGCCAGCAGCGGGCCCTACAATGAGCAGTTCTTC. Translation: CASSGPYNEQFF. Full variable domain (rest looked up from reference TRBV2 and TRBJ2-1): EPEVTQTPSHQVTQMGQEVILRCVPISNHLYFYWYRQILGQKVEFLVSFYNNEISEKSEIFDDQFSVERPDGSNFTLKIRSTKLEDSAMYFCASSGPYNEQFFGPGTRLTVL.

The CDR3, as DNA: TGTGCCAGCAGCTTAAACAGGGTCTATGAGCAGTTCTTC. Residues: CASSLNRVYEQFF. This chain links TRBV7-3 with TRBJ2-1; a weak D match, TRBD1 (6 bases). V lost 1 base to trimming and J lost 8 bases, with 9 bases between them. The CDR3 is made up of 13 amino acids. CDR1 and CDR2 from the germline V gene are SGHTA and FQGTGA.

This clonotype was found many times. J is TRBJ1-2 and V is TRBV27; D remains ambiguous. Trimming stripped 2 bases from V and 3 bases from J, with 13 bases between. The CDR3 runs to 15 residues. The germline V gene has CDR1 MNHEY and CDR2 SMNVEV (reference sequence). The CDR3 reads CASSLRGYRDYGYTF. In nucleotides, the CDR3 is TGTGCCAGCAGTTTAAGAGGGTACCGCGACTATGGCTACACCTTC.

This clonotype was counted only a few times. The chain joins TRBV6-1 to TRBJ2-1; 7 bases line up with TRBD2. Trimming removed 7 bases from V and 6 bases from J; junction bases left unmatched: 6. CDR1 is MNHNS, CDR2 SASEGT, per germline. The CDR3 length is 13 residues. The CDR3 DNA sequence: TGTGCCAGCACGCCGGGAGGCTCCAATGAGCAGTTCTTC. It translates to CASTPGGSNEQFF.

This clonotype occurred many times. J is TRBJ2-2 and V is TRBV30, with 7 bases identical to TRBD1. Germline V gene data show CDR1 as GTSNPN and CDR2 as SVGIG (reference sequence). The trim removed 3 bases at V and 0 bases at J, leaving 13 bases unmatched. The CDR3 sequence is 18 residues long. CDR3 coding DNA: TGTGCCTGGAGAAGGGGGCCGCTTTCCGTTACGAACACCGGGGAGCTGTTTTTT. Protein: CAWRRGPLSVTNTGELFF.

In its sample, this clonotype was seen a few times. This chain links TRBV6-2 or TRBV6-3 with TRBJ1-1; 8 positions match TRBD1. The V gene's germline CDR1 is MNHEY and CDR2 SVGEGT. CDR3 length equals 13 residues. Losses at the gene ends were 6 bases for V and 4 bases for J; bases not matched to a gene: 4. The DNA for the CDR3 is TGTGCCAGCAGCCACGGACAGGGCACTGAAGCTTTCTTT. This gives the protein CASSHGQGTEAFF.

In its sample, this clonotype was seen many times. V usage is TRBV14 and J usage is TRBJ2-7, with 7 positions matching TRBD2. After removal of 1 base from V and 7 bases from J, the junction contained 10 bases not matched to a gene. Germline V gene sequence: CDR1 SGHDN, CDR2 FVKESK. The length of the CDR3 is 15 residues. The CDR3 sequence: CASSQVGSPGGEQYF. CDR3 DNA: TGTGCCAGCAGCCAAGTGGGCAGCCCCGGGGGGGAGCAGTACTTC.

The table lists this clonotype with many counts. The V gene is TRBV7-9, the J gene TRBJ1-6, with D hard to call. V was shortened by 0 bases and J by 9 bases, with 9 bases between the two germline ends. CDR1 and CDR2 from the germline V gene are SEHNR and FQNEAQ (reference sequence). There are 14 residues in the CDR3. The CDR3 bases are TGTGCCAGCAGCTTAGCGGGCTTCTTTTCACCCCTCCACTTT. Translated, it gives CASSLAGFFSPLHF.

In DNA form, the CDR3 reads TGTGCCAGCAGTTTATTGGTAGGGGATAAAGAGCAGTACTTC. Translation gives CASSLLVGDKEQYF. The chain couples TRBV28 to TRBJ2-7, with D maybe TRBD1 (5 bases). CDR1 and CDR2 from the germline V gene are MDHEN and SYDVKM. The V gene lost 1 base and the J gene lost 7 bases, with 14 bases spanning the gap. CDR3 size: 14 residues.

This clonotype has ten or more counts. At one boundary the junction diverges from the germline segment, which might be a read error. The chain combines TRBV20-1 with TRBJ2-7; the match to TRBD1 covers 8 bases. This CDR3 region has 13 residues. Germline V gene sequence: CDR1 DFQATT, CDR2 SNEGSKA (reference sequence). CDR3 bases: TGCAGTGCCAGAGACAGGGGTGGCTACGAGCAGTACTTC. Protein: CSARDRGGYEQYF.

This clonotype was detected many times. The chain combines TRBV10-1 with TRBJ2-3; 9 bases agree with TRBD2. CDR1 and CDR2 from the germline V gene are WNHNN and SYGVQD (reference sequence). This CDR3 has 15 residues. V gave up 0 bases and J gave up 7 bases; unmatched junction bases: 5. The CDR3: CASSESLAGTHTQYF. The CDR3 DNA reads TGCGCCAGCAGTGAGTCACTAGCGGGCACCCATACGCAGTATTTT.

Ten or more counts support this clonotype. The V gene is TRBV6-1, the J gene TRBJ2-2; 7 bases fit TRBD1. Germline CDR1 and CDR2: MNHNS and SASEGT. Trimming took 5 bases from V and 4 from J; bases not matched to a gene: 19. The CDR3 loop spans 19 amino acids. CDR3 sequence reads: CASSPIRTGPHAPTGELFF. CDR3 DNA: TGTGCCAGCAGTCCCATCCGGACAGGACCCCATGCCCCCACCGGGGAGCTGTTTTTT.

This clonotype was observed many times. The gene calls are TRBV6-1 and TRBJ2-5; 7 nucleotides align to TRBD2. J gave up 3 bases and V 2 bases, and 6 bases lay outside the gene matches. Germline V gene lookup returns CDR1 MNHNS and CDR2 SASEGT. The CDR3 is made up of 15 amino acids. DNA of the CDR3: TGTGCCAGCAGTGAATTCGGGGGGATGGAAGAGACCCAGTACTTC. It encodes CASSEFGGMEETQYF.

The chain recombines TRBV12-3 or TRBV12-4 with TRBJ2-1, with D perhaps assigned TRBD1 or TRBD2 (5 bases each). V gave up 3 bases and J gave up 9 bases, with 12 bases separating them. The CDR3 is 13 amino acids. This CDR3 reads CASSFDGAAEQFF. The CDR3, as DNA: TGTGCCAGCAGTTTTGACGGGGCGGCTGAGCAGTTCTTC.

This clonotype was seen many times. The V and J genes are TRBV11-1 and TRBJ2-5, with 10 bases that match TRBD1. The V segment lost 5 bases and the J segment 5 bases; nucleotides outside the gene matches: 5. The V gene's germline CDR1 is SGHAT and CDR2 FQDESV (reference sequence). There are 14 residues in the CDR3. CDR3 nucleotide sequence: TGTGCCAGCAGCCCTGGACAGGGGGGGGAGACCCAGTACTTC. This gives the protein CASSPGQGGETQYF.

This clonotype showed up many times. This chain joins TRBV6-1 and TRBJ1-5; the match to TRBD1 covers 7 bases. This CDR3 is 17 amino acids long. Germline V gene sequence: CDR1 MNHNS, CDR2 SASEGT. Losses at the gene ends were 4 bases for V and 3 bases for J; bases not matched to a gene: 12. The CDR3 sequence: CASSGTTGAQFNQPQHF. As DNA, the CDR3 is TGTGCCAGCAGTGGGACCACAGGGGCCCAATTCAATCAGCCCCAGCATTTT.

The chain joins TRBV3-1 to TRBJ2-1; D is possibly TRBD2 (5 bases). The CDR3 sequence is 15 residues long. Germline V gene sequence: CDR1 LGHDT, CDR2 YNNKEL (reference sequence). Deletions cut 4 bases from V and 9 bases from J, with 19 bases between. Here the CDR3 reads CASSPIGLQQGEQFF. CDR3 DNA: TGTGCCAGCAGCCCGATCGGACTTCAACAAGGTGAGCAGTTCTTC.

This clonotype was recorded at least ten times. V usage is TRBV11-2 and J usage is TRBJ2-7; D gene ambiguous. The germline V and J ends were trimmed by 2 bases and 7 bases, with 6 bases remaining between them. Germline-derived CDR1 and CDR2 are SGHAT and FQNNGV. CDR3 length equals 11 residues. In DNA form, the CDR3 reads TGTGCCAGCAGCTTATCCCAGGAGCAGTACTTC. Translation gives CASSLSQEQYF.

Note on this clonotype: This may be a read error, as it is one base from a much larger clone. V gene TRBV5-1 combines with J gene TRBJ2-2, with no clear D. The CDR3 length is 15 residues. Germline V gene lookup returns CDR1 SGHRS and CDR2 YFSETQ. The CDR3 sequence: CARSENGVNTGELFF. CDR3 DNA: TGCGCCCGCAGTGAGAACGGAGTGAACACCGGGGAGCTGTTTTTT.

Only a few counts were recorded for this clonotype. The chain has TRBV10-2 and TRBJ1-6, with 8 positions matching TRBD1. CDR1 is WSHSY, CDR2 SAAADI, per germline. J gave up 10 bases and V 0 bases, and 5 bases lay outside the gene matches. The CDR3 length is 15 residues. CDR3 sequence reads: CASSESPGGSSPLHF. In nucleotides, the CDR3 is TGCGCCAGCAGTGAGTCGCCAGGGGGCTCGTCACCCCTCCACTTT.